This T cell receptor (beta chain) was identified during a study of cytomegalovirus exposure and HLA in healthy donors. Overall study results and limits: Certain indistinguishable V segments, among them TRBV6-2 and TRBV6-3, were excluded. TCR beta chains associated with HLA were, in a later analysis, more clonally expanded than equally common others.

Trimming took 2 bases from V and 6 from J; bases not matched to a gene: 5. Germline CDR1 and CDR2: PRHDT and FYEKMQ (reference sequence). The CDR3 covers 16 residues. The PCR had 60 Vbeta and 13 Jbeta primers. In the study's own analysis: Later work found tens of millions of unique TCR beta chains, with some 11 million shared. Generated by immunoSEQ multiplex PCR, the TCRdb table keeps only in-frame clones and is missing some. V, J and clone size reflect that table, while D and trimming were determined from the DNA. The table records roughly 190,000 clones, about four fifths of them present only once. Donors had nominal health at sampling but likely had unrecorded immune exposures. This clone occurred a few times. Its matching antigen is unknown.

The V call is TRBV13, the J call TRBJ2-3; 13 bases are a match to TRBD2. This TCR was sampled from a woman between 18 and 30 years old in good health and CMV-seronegative. Sequencing was done on a sample of PBMCs. CDR3 nucleotides: TGTGCCAGCAGCTTACAGGGACTAGCGGGGATTGATACGCAGTATTTT. Translating it yields CASSLQGLAGIDTQYF. Supplemented by reference TRBV13 and TRBJ2-3, the full variable domain reads AAGVIQSPRHLIKEKRETATLKCYPIPRHDTVYWYQQGPGQDPQFLISFYEKMQSDKGSIPDRFSAQQFSDYHSELNMSSLELGDSALYFCASSLQGLAGIDTQYFGPGTRLTVL.